This T cell receptor (beta chain) emerged from a study of CD8 T cells in Susac syndrome. Study conclusions and caveats: The study's TCR sequencing and HLA analysis drew on a certain number of individuals. That number was acknowledged as relatively small.

On this clonotype: The antigen is undetermined.

Trimming removed 5 bases from V and 14 bases from J, with 19 bases in between. Looked up from germline, CDR1 is SGHTA and CDR2 is FQGNSA. The CDR3 length is 14 residues. Sequencing targeted TCR beta in T cells from blood (CD8+ and CD4+). TEMRA cells underwent FACS enrichment and CD8+ and CD4+ T cells underwent negative isolation. The authors reverse transcribed 0.5 to 1 ug RNA with random hexamers. The amplification used immunoSEQ multiplex PCR on TCR beta CDR3; it spanned 54 Vbeta and 13 Jbeta. MiXCR was run by TCRdb on the immunoSEQ multiplex PCR reads, yielding one entry per CDR3 protein. Of 170,000 or so distinct CDR3 sequences listed, roughly 92% are singletons.

The sequenced sample consisted of CD4+ T cells from PBMCs. The chain employs TRBV7-2 and TRBJ1-6; the D gene is possibly TRBD1 (5 bases). The source of this sequence is a human donor with multiple sclerosis. The CDR3 DNA follows: TGTGCCAGCAGCCCACCGGGACCCAGTAGGGCCCTCCACTTT. It specifies CASSPPGPSRALHF.